The next 25 T cell receptor beta chains were all read from a single sample in a study of tumor and adjacent non-tumor tissue in lung cancer. The template was RNA from unsorted bulk tissue. A modified ARM-PCR protocol with three rounds of nested PCR amplified TCRbeta. TCRdb itself ran the multiplex PCR reads through MiXCR, one entry per CDR3 protein. The sample gives about 85,000 distinct CDR3 sequences, around two thirds of which show up once; over 12% is in the top ten. The sequenced material came from lung tumor tissue. Receptors originate from a man aged 65 to 79 with non-small cell lung cancer.

This clonotype was counted many times. V gene TRBV12-3 or TRBV12-4 combines with J gene TRBJ2-2; 9 nucleotides match TRBD1. V gave up 6 bases and J gave up 7 bases; unmatched junction bases: 9. This CDR3 has 15 amino acids. CDR3 bases: TGTGCCAGCAGCTCCGGGACAGGGAGAGGCGGGGAGCTGTTTTTT. This sequence encodes CASSSGTGRGGELFF.

Concerning this clonotype itself: A much larger clone is a single base away; this may be a read error. This chain connects TRBV6-1 to TRBJ2-1, with 15 bases matching TRBD2. Losses at the gene ends were 4 bases for V and 3 bases for J; bases not matched to a gene: 10. Germline V gene data show CDR1 as MNHNS and CDR2 as SASEGT. The CDR3 runs to 19 residues. CDR3 nucleotide sequence: TGTGCCAGCAGTGTCCCGCCGGGACTAGCGGGAGGTTACTACAATGAGCAGTTCTTC. Translation: CASSVPPGLAGGYYNEQFF.

The V call is TRBV6-1, the J call TRBJ2-2; weak D call: TRBD2 (5 bases). Germline-derived CDR1 and CDR2 are MNHNS and SASEGT. Trimming stripped 7 bases from V and 6 bases from J, with 18 bases between. This CDR3 contains 15 residues. The CDR3 bases are TGTGCCAGCAATCGGGGATACCATACGGCCGGGGAGCTGTTTTTT. This codes for CASNRGYHTAGELFF.

Comments on this clonotype: Since the CDR3 does not end with the conserved phenylalanine or tryptophan, this likely comes from a read error. The chain has TRBV4-2 and TRBJ2-7; no clear D gene. Germline values: CDR1 LGHNA, CDR2 YNFKEQ. The CDR3 runs to 12 residues. The chain's CDR3 is CAGSQVEDEQYL. Here the CDR3 DNA reads TGTGCCGGCAGCCAAGTCGAGGACGAGCAGTACTTA.

This clonotype was detected ten times or more. The chain is built from TRBV7-8 and TRBJ2-7, with no clear D. Germline CDR1 reads SGHVS; CDR2 reads FQNEAQ. The V end was cut by 2 bases, the J end by 3 bases, with 11 bases between. The CDR3 is 14 amino acids. The CDR3: CASSLTALYYEQYF. The CDR3 coding sequence is TGTGCCAGCAGCTTAACTGCTCTTTACTACGAGCAGTACTTC.

This clonotype was detected only once. Being one base from a much bigger clone, this may be a read error. This sequence joins TRBV28 and TRBJ2-1; perhaps TRBD2 as D (6 bases). The V end was cut by 8 bases, the J end by 8 bases, with 31 bases between. Germline V gives CDR1 MDHEN, CDR2 SYDVKM. There are 18 residues in the CDR3. The CDR3 DNA is TGTGCCAGCGACCCAAGGCGCGGGGAGGCCTGGATGTTCTATGAGCAGTTCTTC. It codes for CASDPRRGEAWMFYEQFF.

The chain carries TRBV29-1 and TRBJ2-2, with 7 bases fitting TRBD1. CDR3 length: 14 residues. V was pared by 7 bases and J by 4 bases, with 9 bases of the junction left unmatched. The germline V gene has CDR1 SQVTM and CDR2 ANQGSEA. The DNA for the CDR3 is TGCAGCGATGCATGGGACAGTATCACCGGGGAGCTGTTTTTT. As protein: CSDAWDSITGELFF.

This clonotype turned up a few times. This CDR3 reads CASSLRGSGTYNEQFF. For the CDR3, the DNA is TGTGCCAGCAGCCTCCGAGGTAGCGGGACCTACAATGAGCAGTTCTTC. The chain recombines TRBV7-3 with TRBJ2-1; 8 bases agree with TRBD2. Germline trimming cut 5 bases from V and 2 bases from J; bases unmatched to any gene: 8. Germline V gene data show CDR1 as SGHTA and CDR2 as FQGTGA. The CDR3 consists of 16 residues.

With respect to this clonotype: The junction differs from germline at one of its ends, possibly a read error. This rearrangement joins TRBV5-4 to TRBJ2-7; 9 bases agree with TRBD1. The CDR3 spans 15 residues. Per germline, CDR1 SGHNT and CDR2 YYREEE (reference sequence). The CDR3 DNA is TGTGCCAGCAGTCCGGGGACAGGGCTCTCTTACGAGCAATACTTC. Encoded protein: CASSPGTGLSYEQYF. Full variable domain (outside the CDR3, taken from reference TRBV5-4 and TRBJ2-7): ETGVTQSPTHLIKTRGQQVTLRCSSQSGHNTVSWYQQALGQGPQFIFQYYREEENGRGNFPPRFSGLQFPNYSSELNVNALELDDSALYLCASSPGTGLSYEQYFGPGTRLTVT.

As for this clonotype: A much larger clone differs by one base, so this may be a read error. The V and J genes are TRBV6-5 and TRBJ1-2, with 8 positions matching TRBD1. Per the germline V gene, CDR1 is MNHEY and CDR2 is SVGAGI. The CDR3 sequence is 14 residues long. CDR3 in DNA: TGTGTCAGCAGTTACGACAGGGGAAGGGGAGGCTACACCTTC. It translates to CVSSYDRGRGGYTF.

As regards this clonotype: This could be a read error, since a much larger clone is one nucleotide away. V usage is TRBV5-4 and J usage is TRBJ2-1, with TRBD2 identical over 9 bases. The CDR3 is 18 amino acids. The V gene's germline CDR1 is SGHNT and CDR2 YYREEE (reference sequence). CDR3 coding DNA: TGTGCCAGCTGCTTCTTTGGGCGGGGGGGAAAATCCCACAATGAGCAGTTCTTC. It translates to CASCFFGRGGKSHNEQFF.

As for this clonotype: This may be a read error: a much more frequent sequence differs by one nucleotide. The chain carries TRBV5-5 and TRBJ2-3; either TRBD1 or TRBD2 may supply D (5 bases each). The CDR3 has 15 residues. Germline V gives CDR1 SGHKS, CDR2 YYEKEE (reference sequence). The CDR3 here is CASSLGGRRTDTHYF. The CDR3 DNA follows: TGTGCCAGCAGCTTGGGGGGACGCCGCACAGATACGCACTATTTT. Using reference TRBV5-5 and TRBJ2-3 for the parts outside the CDR3, the full variable domain is DAGVTQSPTHLIKTRGQQVTLRCSPISGHKSVSWYQQVLGQGPQFIFQYYEKEERGRGNFPDRFSARQFPNYSSELNVNALLLGDSALYLCASSLGGRRTDTHYFGPGTRLTVL.

This clonotype was counted a few times. A single base separates this from a much larger clone, so it may be a read error. The V gene is TRBV6-6, the J gene TRBJ1-1; TRBD1 matches at 10 bases. Germline CDR1 and CDR2: MNHNY and SVGAGI (reference sequence). The junction had 4 bases not matched to a gene; V was cut back by 2 bases and J by 4 bases. CDR3 length equals 15 residues. CDR3 loop: CASSYPDRGGTEAFF. The CDR3 DNA follows: TGTGCCAGCAGTTACCCGGACAGGGGGGGCACTGAAGCTTTCTTT.

For this clonotype: The junction departs from germline at one end; a sequencing error may be responsible. V gene TRBV30 combines with J gene TRBJ1-2; D unclear. The length of the CDR3 is 11 residues. Germline V gene data show CDR1 as GTSNPN and CDR2 as SVGIG (reference sequence). CDR3 amino acids: CAWPSDMGYTF. Here the CDR3 DNA reads TGTGCCTGGCCTTCAGATATGGGCTATACCTTC.

The J gene is TRBJ2-5, the V gene TRBV7-8; D is possibly TRBD1 (5 bases). The CDR3 contains 16 residues. V lost 1 base and J 5 bases, leaving 17 bases between the germline ends. Germline V gene sequence: CDR1 SGHVS, CDR2 FQNEAQ. CDR3 sequence reads: CASSLVRTQTGETQYF. The CDR3 DNA reads TGTGCCAGCAGCTTAGTTAGGACACAGACCGGGGAGACCCAGTACTTC. The full variable domain, rest sourced from reference TRBV7-8 and TRBJ2-5, is GAGVSQSPRYKVAKRGQDVALRCDPISGHVSLFWYQQALGQGPEFLTYFQNEAQLDKSGLPSDRFFAERPEGSVSTLKIQRTQQEDSAVYLCASSLVRTQTGETQYFGPGTRLLVL.

Concerning this clonotype: A clone one base away is much larger, so this may be a read error. The chain is built from TRBV7-8 and TRBJ2-1; D may correspond to TRBD1 or TRBD2 (5 bases each). The length of the CDR3 is 16 residues. Germline V gene sequence: CDR1 SGHVS, CDR2 FQNEAQ. CDR3 amino acids: CTSSLARQFSYNEQFF. DNA for the CDR3: TGTACCAGCAGCCTAGCCCGACAGTTCTCCTACAATGAGCAGTTCTTC.

With regard to this clonotype: The missing conserved phenylalanine or tryptophan at the end of this CDR3 makes a read error likely. The genes are TRBV11-2 and TRBJ2-2; D is possibly TRBD2 (6 bases). The CDR3 totals 14 residues. Germline CDR1 reads SGHAT; CDR2 reads FQNNGV. The CDR3 protein is CANSPLGPRGVLFS. The DNA of the CDR3 is TGTGCCAACAGCCCACTGGGACCACGCGGGGTGCTGTTTTCT.

This clonotype was detected only once. It is unclear where the CDR3 begins or ends on the DNA, so no DNA is shown, and the CDR3 is as TCRdb lists it. The genes are TRBV4-1 and TRBJ2-1; the table gives TRBD2 as D, unverified against the DNA. Germline CDR1 and CDR2: MGHRA and YSYEKL. The CDR3 length equals 16 residues, ends included. The CDR3 sequence is CASNQVAEGSYNEQLF.

The chain employs TRBV29-1 and TRBJ2-1; D is possibly TRBD1 or TRBD2 (5 bases each). The V gene's germline CDR1 is SQVTM and CDR2 ANQGSEA. This CDR3 contains 12 residues. V lost 5 bases and J lost 10, with 15 bases in between. Here the CDR3 DNA reads TGCAGCGTTAAGGACAAGGAGCGGGAGCAGTTCTTC. Its translation: CSVKDKEREQFF.

The chain links TRBV29-1 to TRBJ2-5, with D possibly TRBD1 on 6 matching bases. The CDR3 sequence is 12 residues long. In germline, CDR1 is SQVTM, CDR2 ANQGSEA. With 4 bases removed from V and 2 bases from J, the gap between germline ends came to 8 bases. The CDR3 loop reads CSVGGRQETQYF. The CDR3 nucleotides read TGCAGCGTTGGGGGGCGGCAAGAGACCCAGTACTTC.

Note on this clonotype: At one end the junction does not follow the germline gene, possibly because of a read error. The V and J genes are TRBV11-2 and TRBJ2-2, with D possibly called TRBD1 or TRBD2 (5 bases each). The CDR3 covers 16 residues. Germline V lookup: CDR1 SGHAT, CDR2 FQNNGV. CDR3 coding DNA: TGTGCCAGCAGGCTCGCCGGGACGGTGAACACCGGTGAGCTGTTTTTT. Its translation is CASRLAGTVNTGELFF.

This chain uses TRBV12-3 or TRBV12-4 with TRBJ2-1, with a possible D match to TRBD2 (5 bases). V lost 3 bases, J lost 5 bases, and 11 bases lay in between. The CDR3 is made up of 14 amino acids. CDR3 DNA: TGTGCCAGCAGTTTCGGCGTGAGGGACAATGAGCAGTTCTTC. This gives the protein CASSFGVRDNEQFF.

This clonotype showed up just once. The final CDR3 position lacks the conserved phenylalanine or tryptophan, pointing to a likely read error. The chain is built from TRBV6-5 and TRBJ2-2; D call uncertain. Per germline, CDR1 MNHEY and CDR2 SVGAGI. The V end was cut by 2 bases, the J end by 7 bases, with 11 bases between. This CDR3 comprises 14 residues. The CDR3 sequence is CASSYLIYDGELFL. In DNA, the CDR3 is TGTGCCAGCAGTTACCTAATTTACGACGGGGAGCTGTTTCTT.

Notes on this clonotype: One end of the junction is discordant with germline, which a read error may explain. V usage is TRBV11-2 and J usage is TRBJ2-3, with 7 bases aligning to TRBD2. The CDR3 loop spans 16 amino acids. Germline CDR1 is SGHAT and CDR2 is FQNNGV. Here the CDR3 reads CAGSFGTTTWSYTQYF. CDR3 sequence (DNA): TGTGCCGGCAGCTTCGGGACTACCACTTGGTCATATACGCAGTATTTT.

This chain links TRBV12-3 or TRBV12-4 with TRBJ2-5; no clear D gene. Trimming took off 7 bases at V and 7 bases at J, with 16 bases between the two ends. CDR3 size: 13 residues. The CDR3 spells CASNADSVGTQYF. The CDR3 DNA follows: TGTGCCAGCAATGCTGATTCCGTGGGGACCCAGTACTTC.